A single sample gave rise to the 15 T cell receptor beta chains below, sequenced in a study of CD8+ T cells in alopecia areata (dated by TCRdb to about 2018). Libraries were made using the immunoSEQ multiplex PCR assay. RNA was extracted from all samples and reverse transcribed into cDNA as template for TCR sequencing. What TCRdb holds here is the immuneACCESS table cut down to in-frame rearrangements. Part of the clones is not present; checked against another copy, under half of the missing clones reflect an unresolved V gene, and the others are unexplained. Recorded for this sample are around 150,000 clones; less than 70% of them occurred a single time. The ten largest clones capture roughly 0.99% of the sample. The meaning of the sample's time point label: roughly 27 days on oral tofacitinib. The meaning of the sample's treatment or condition label: oral pan-JAK inhibitor, 5-10 mg twice daily.

This sample comprised CD4+ T cells sorted from blood, obtained at week 4, from a patient treated with tofacitinib. Receptors were obtained from a human donor with alopecia areata.

This chain connects TRBV15 to TRBJ1-5; 7 bases match TRBD1. The CDR3 length is 16 residues. Unmatched junction bases numbered 8, after V lost 1 base and J lost 5 bases. Germline V gene data show CDR1 as LNHNV and CDR2 as YYDKDF (reference sequence). CDR3 sequence (DNA): TGTGCCACCAGCAGAGCCCGACAGGGTGCCCATCAGCCCCAGCATTTT. Amino acid sequence: CATSRARQGAHQPQHF.

The V gene is TRBV7-2, the J gene TRBJ2-5; D perhaps matches TRBD2 (6 bases). Trimming pared 5 bases from V and 5 bases from J, leaving 12 bases between. Germline CDR1 SGHTA, CDR2 FQGNSA. The CDR3 loop spans 13 amino acids. The CDR3 DNA reads TGTGCCAGCAGCCACCCCGGAGGGGAGACCCAGTACTTC. It is translated as CASSHPGGETQYF.

This clone was seen a few times. V usage is TRBV18 and J usage is TRBJ2-7; D is ambiguous. With 2 bases removed from V and 0 bases from J, the gap between germline ends came to 11 bases. This CDR3 spans 15 amino acids. Germline CDR1 and CDR2: KGHSH and LQKENI. CDR3 coding DNA: TGTGCCAGCTCACCATTTAGTGAAAGCTCCTACGAGCAGTACTTC. This codes for CASSPFSESSYEQYF.

There are a few counts of this clone. The chain uses TRBV5-1 and TRBJ2-7; D is ambiguous. V shed 4 bases and J shed 4 bases, with 15 bases lying between them. This CDR3 has 14 residues. Looked up from germline, CDR1 is SGHRS and CDR2 is YFSETQ. This CDR3 reads CASSVRTPVYEQYF. DNA of the CDR3: TGCGCCAGCAGCGTCCGGACCCCCGTATACGAGCAGTACTTC. The whole variable domain, filled in from reference TRBV5-1 and TRBJ2-7, reads KAGVTQTPRYLIKTRGQQVTLSCSPISGHRSVSWYQQTPGQGLQFLFEYFSETQRNKGNFPGRFSGRQFSNSRSEMNVSTLELGDSALYLCASSVRTPVYEQYFGPGTRLTVT.

This chain uses TRBV29-1 with TRBJ2-6, with a weak D call TRBD1 (6 bases). The CDR3 consists of 13 residues. CDR1 SQVTM and CDR2 ANQGSEA come from the germline V gene. Trimming removed 5 bases at V and 2 bases at J, with 7 bases between. The DNA for the CDR3 is TGCAGCGTTCGGACAGCTGGGGCCAACGTCCTGACTTTC. It is translated as CSVRTAGANVLTF.

In the case of this clone: Different DNA sequences within this sample yield the same CDR3. J is TRBJ2-5 and V is TRBV2; TRBD1 matches at 8 bases. The CDR3 is 13 amino acids. CDR1 and CDR2 from the germline V gene are SNHLY and FYNNEI. V dropped 6 bases and J dropped 2; count of bases not matched to a gene: 2. CDR3 sequence reads: CASRRDRQETQYF. DNA of the CDR3: TGTGCCAGCAGGAGGGACAGGCAAGAGACCCAGTACTTC.

This chain joins TRBV29-1 and TRBJ2-4; D is possibly TRBD2 (5 bases). Germline CDR1 reads SQVTM; CDR2 reads ANQGSEA. The CDR3 consists of 13 residues. V lost 4 bases, J lost 2 bases, and 9 bases lay in between. CDR3 residues: CSVGRGPKNIQYF. CDR3 nucleotides: TGCAGCGTTGGTCGGGGTCCCAAAAACATTCAGTACTTC.

This clone was found a few times. This chain connects TRBV7-3 to TRBJ2-7, with a weak D call TRBD1 (5 bases). The CDR3 length is 15 residues. The germline V gene encodes CDR1 SGHTA and CDR2 FQGTGA. The V end was cut by 0 bases, the J end by 6 bases, with 15 bases between. The CDR3 nucleotides are TGTGCCAGCAGCTTAACGTTGGCTCAGGGAAGCGAGCAGTACTTC. Translated: CASSLTLAQGSEQYF.

V gene TRBV6-5 combines with J gene TRBJ2-7, with D tentatively TRBD1 or TRBD2 (5 bases each). The CDR3 contains 15 residues. V shed 0 bases and J shed 7 bases, with 16 bases lying between them. Per the germline V gene, CDR1 is MNHEY and CDR2 is SVGAGI. The CDR3 DNA follows: TGTGCCAGCAGTTACTCCACGGGACCAACGGGAGAGCAGTACTTC. Translation gives CASSYSTGPTGEQYF.

The chain is built from TRBV30 and TRBJ1-1; D is unresolved. Trimming pared 8 bases from V and 1 base from J, leaving 17 bases between. Germline CDR1 reads GTSNPN; CDR2 reads SVGIG (reference sequence). The CDR3 is 14 amino acids. The CDR3 coding sequence is TGTGCCCACTCGTACGTGGGGTGGAACACTGAAGCTTTCTTT. It encodes CAHSYVGWNTEAFF.

The V and J genes are TRBV6-5 and TRBJ1-1; D is perhaps TRBD1 (5 bases). The germline gives CDR1 MNHEY, CDR2 SVGAGI. Trimming stripped 6 bases from V and 1 base from J, with 12 bases between. The CDR3 runs to 14 residues. The CDR3 DNA reads as TGTGCCAGCAGGGATGGGGCGGCGAACACTGAAGCTTTCTTT. It specifies CASRDGAANTEAFF.

The chain is built from TRBV6-5 and TRBJ2-1; 8 bases fit TRBD1. This CDR3 comprises 15 residues. With V trimmed by 6 bases and J by 6 bases, 10 bases remained unmatched. CDR1 and CDR2 (germline): MNHEY, SVGAGI. The CDR3 DNA is TGTGCCAGCAGCAATTCAGGGGGCTTGGGCAATGAGCAGTTCTTC. It translates to CASSNSGGLGNEQFF.

This chain connects TRBV19 to TRBJ1-2; TRBD1 might be the D (5 bases). Trimming pared 3 bases from V and 8 bases from J, leaving 22 bases between. Germline assignment: CDR1 LNHDA and CDR2 SQIVND (reference sequence). This CDR3 has 16 amino acids. CDR3 DNA: TGTGCCAGTAGTATGTGGGGCCGGTCTGAAGGTAGGGGCTACACCTTC. Its protein is CASSMWGRSEGRGYTF. The full variable domain, its missing parts supplied by reference TRBV19 and TRBJ1-2, is DGGITQSPKYLFRKEGQNVTLSCEQNLNHDAMYWYRQDPGQGLRLIYYSQIVNDFQKGDIAEGYSVSREKKESFPLTVTSAQKNPTAFYLCASSMWGRSEGRGYTFGSGTRLTVV.

This clone has only a few counts. The chain is built from TRBV18 and TRBJ2-2, with unresolved D. Germline-derived CDR1 and CDR2 are KGHSH and LQKENI. Trimming removed 2 bases at V and 7 bases at J, with 5 bases between. The CDR3 loop spans 12 amino acids. The CDR3 loop is CASSPWDGELFF. The CDR3 region has the DNA TGTGCCAGCTCACCATGGGACGGGGAGCTGTTTTTT.

This clone was seen more than once but under ten times. The identical CDR3 is also encoded by other nucleotide sequences in the sample. V usage is TRBV11-3 and J usage is TRBJ1-3; 8 bases agree with TRBD1. The CDR3 is 15 residues long. Germline V lookup: CDR1 SGHNT, CDR2 YENEEA. J gave up 2 bases and V 5 bases, and 5 bases lay outside the gene matches. This CDR3 reads CASSPGQGPGNTIYF. The CDR3 nucleotides are TGTGCCAGCAGCCCAGGACAGGGTCCTGGAAACACCATATATTTT.